This entry describes one T cell receptor (beta chain). This clonotype appeared many times. What antigen it recognizes has not been identified. Base quality data are lacking; no much larger clone is found one base away. The TCR beta CDR3 regions were amplified from RNA transcripts. The first round of RT-PCR for the TCR CDR3 was performed with the HTBI primer set and the Qiagen OneStep RT-PCR kit. Libraries were constructed in a second round of multiplex PCR, after which size selection and purification were carried out. Sequencing of the libraries was done on an Illumina HiSeq2000 using paired-end 100 bp reads. The study's own analysis went as follows. Raw data were processed with SOAPnuke, discarding reads with adapters, uncalled bases, mean Phred below 15, or no exact constant-primer or identifier match. High-quality paired reads were merged with COPE v1.2.5, and unique nucleotide sequences were defined as clonotypes. Clonotypes were aligned to IMGT TRBV, TRBD and TRBJ reference segments using MiTCR v1.1. The analysis included only V-J combinations with a frequency above 0.0001, which together covered 99.2% of the repertoires. The TCS score was defined as the ratio of F50 (clonal expansion) to E x V (chaos), calculated using BLOSUM62-based TCRdist between CDR3 peptides within each V-J. Welch's t-statistics and random forest reduced just over 500 V-J features to 13, which were used in a naive Bayes classifier (R e1071). TCRdb trimmed the raw reads at Q25, called clones with MiXCR and kept productive beta chains. All rows with the same CDR3 protein become a single entry with the most common DNA and genes. These V and J calls are TCRdb output, not the study's own analysis. In this sample the table shows 400,000 to 550,000 distinct CDR3 sequences, roughly 24% of which occur a single time. Of the sample, approximately 10% is held by the ten largest clones.

Here V drops 5 bases and J drops 2 bases, and the junction holds 8 bases not matched to any gene. The CDR3 runs 15 residues from the cysteine to the phenylalanine. Only the CDR3 part of the read is kept: 45 bases, read in frame from the first base. This sample was included in a study of T cells in Graves' hyperthyroidism and ophthalmopathy (dated by TCRdb to between 2017 and 2020). A note on the overall study: Peripheral blood was collected at initial diagnosis, before any treatment. To identify TCR V-J signatures that set the groups apart, the researchers used a discovery cohort of roughly 100 patients, made up of 43 with Graves' ophthalmopathy and some 60 with stable Graves' hyperthyroidism. Prospective prediction of ophthalmopathy was tested in an independent validation cohort of some 20 hyperthyroidism patients and some 17 patients who later progressed to ophthalmopathy. For training and testing, the 100 or so patients in the discovery cohort were randomly divided in a 7:3 ratio. In more than 5 Graves' hyperthyroidism patients, the study also compared T-cell repertoires from thyroid tissue with T-cell repertoires from blood. Following sampling, methimazole starting at 30 mg daily was given to hyperthyroidism patients, and high-dose intravenous methylprednisolone was given to ophthalmopathy patients. The paper reports TCR Vbeta CDR3 sequencing of about 140 peripheral blood samples: around 45 ophthalmopathy, roughly 74 hyperthyroidism and 17 progressor patients.

Ophthalmopathy patients had moderately to severely active disease, Clinical Activity Score of at least 3, NOSPECS grade of at least 4, and duration under 3 months. Patients with uncontrolled infections, other autoimmune diseases, pregnancy or lactation were excluded. Diagnoses were established on the basis of clinical symptoms, serum thyroxine and TRAb, thyroid ultrasound, and orbital computed tomography. PBMCs were separated from around 9.1 ml of fresh peripheral blood using Ficoll-Paque density gradient centrifugation. Total RNA was extracted with Trizol reagent, and quality was checked on an Agilent 2100 Bioanalyzer. The study at large found these results: No statistical method was used to set the sample size in advance, and investigators knew the group allocation. Blood samples also contained most of the expanded thyroid clonotypes (frequency above 0.001), which suggests that blood repertoires may reflect thyroid immune responses. In cross-validation, a model built on a 13 V-J signature told ophthalmopathy apart from stable hyperthyroidism with 87.88% sensitivity and roughly 82% specificity, and in testing the same model reached 80%/75%. In validation, the model predicted progression to ophthalmopathy a median of approximately 6.3 months before onset, with roughly 68% sensitivity and nearly 75% specificity.

Rearrangement joined TRBV12-3 or TRBV12-4 to TRBJ1-2; the junction holds 7 bases that match TRBD1. This receptor was obtained from a young woman with Graves' ophthalmopathy. Sample: blood. The CDR3 sequence is CASSAYSGQNYGYTF. Here is the DNA: TGTGCCAGCAGTGCATACTCGGGACAGAACTATGGCTACACCTTC.